This T cell receptor (beta chain) was identified in a study of graft-versus-host responses after intestinal transplantation. Study-level information: Recipients across the board were started on anti-thymocyte globulin induction, then kept on tacrolimus and steroids for about 3 years.

With some 200,000 irradiated, violet-dye-labeled stimulator cells, some 200,000 CFSE-labeled responder cells were plated. Proliferating CFSE-low CD3+CD4+ and CD3+CD8+ responders were sorted post-reaction. TCRdb's table, derived via immunoSEQ multiplex PCR, lists solely in-frame clones and lacks some. Of approximately 8,700 clones in the sample, roughly 31% were seen once. This clone came up a few times. The starting material was alloreactive CD4+ T cells from a mixed lymphocyte reaction culture, obtained before intestinal transplant. Described subset: CFSE-low proliferating T cells sorted from roughly six-day pre-transplant mixed lymphocyte reaction (GvH or HvG direction). This TCR came from a human patient who received an intestinal transplant.

CDR3 in amino acids: CASSLSGQHNSPLHF. The CDR3, as DNA: TGTGCCAGCAGCCTCTCGGGACAGCATAATTCACCCCTCCACTTT. The chain is built from TRBV7-3 and TRBJ1-6; 7 bases map to TRBD1. The CDR3 extends over 15 amino acids. CDR1 is SGHTA, CDR2 FQGTGA, per germline. Germline trimming cut 5 bases from V and 5 bases from J; bases unmatched to any gene: 6.